The 14 T cell receptor beta chains below were found in one sample sequenced in a study of Ad26.COV2.S vaccination and SARS-CoV-2 variants. Specified treatment: roughly 20 received Ad26.COV2.S at low or high dose, single or two shots; 5 received placebo; per-sample allocation not given. All samples were drawn on day 63, counting from the first vaccine or placebo injection. Sequencing was performed with immunoSEQ multiplex PCR; in TCRdb, only in-frame clones are kept and a portion is missing. The table includes about 320,000 clones, about 85% detected once. Sequenced material: peripheral blood, taken in a trial of Ad26.COV2.S vaccine versus placebo. The origin of the receptors is a person aged 18-65 years who received the Ad26.COV2.S COVID-19 vaccine or a placebo.

This clone showed up just once. The V gene is TRBV9, the J gene TRBJ2-7; TRBD1 aligns across 7 bases. Germline V gives CDR1 SGDLS, CDR2 YYNGEE. V lost 3 bases to trimming and J lost 2 bases; unmatched junction nucleotides: 8. The CDR3 sequence is 15 residues long. CDR3 sequence reads: CASSADLTGPYEQYF. DNA of the CDR3: TGTGCCAGCAGCGCAGATTTGACAGGGCCCTACGAGCAGTACTTC. Using reference TRBV9 and TRBJ2-7 for the parts outside the CDR3, the full variable domain is DSGVTQTPKHLITATGQRVTLRCSPRSGDLSVYWYQQSLDQGLQFLIQYYNGEERAKGNILERFSAQQFPDLHSELNLSSLELGDSALYFCASSADLTGPYEQYFGPGTRLTVT.

The genes are TRBV5-4 and TRBJ1-2; possibly TRBD1 for D (6 bases). Germline CDR1 and CDR2: SGHNT and YYREEE (reference sequence). The ends were cut back, 7 bases at V and 3 bases at J, with 13 bases in the middle. This CDR3 has 13 amino acids. In DNA, the CDR3 is TGTGCCAGCTCCCCGGACAGATACTATGGCTACACCTTC. Protein product: CASSPDRYYGYTF.

The V and J genes are TRBV7-9 and TRBJ2-3; TRBD2 matches 11 bases. The CDR3 spans 18 residues. Germline V lookup: CDR1 SEHNR, CDR2 FQNEAQ (reference sequence). Trimming removed 5 bases from V and 1 base from J; junction bases left unmatched: 11. CDR3 nucleotides: TGTGCCAGCAGCCGAGACGTGGGACTAGCGGATGGCACAGATACGCAGTATTTT. It translates to CASSRDVGLADGTDTQYF.

This clone was seen a handful of times. J is TRBJ1-6 and V is TRBV9; D is ambiguous. Trimming stripped 0 bases from V and 7 bases from J, with 8 bases between. The CDR3 contains 14 residues. Germline V gene data show CDR1 as SGDLS and CDR2 as YYNGEE. CDR3 residues: CASSVGLENSPLHF. The DNA of the CDR3 is TGTGCCAGCAGCGTAGGTCTGGAAAATTCACCCCTCCACTTT.

The rearrangement uses TRBV9 and TRBJ2-1; 14 bases align to TRBD2. This CDR3 spans 15 amino acids. With 0 bases clipped from V and 9 bases from J, the junction kept 2 bases outside the gene matches. CDR1 and CDR2 (germline): SGDLS, YYNGEE. DNA of the CDR3: TGTGCCAGCAGCGTAGTGGGACTAGCGGGGGTTGAGCAGTTCTTC. Translation: CASSVVGLAGVEQFF. Full variable domain (outside the CDR3, taken from reference TRBV9 and TRBJ2-1): DSGVTQTPKHLITATGQRVTLRCSPRSGDLSVYWYQQSLDQGLQFLIQYYNGEERAKGNILERFSAQQFPDLHSELNLSSLELGDSALYFCASSVVGLAGVEQFFGPGTRLTVL.

This rearrangement joins TRBV11-1 to TRBJ1-1, with D possibly being TRBD1 (5 bases). Trimming removed 2 bases from V and 5 bases from J, with 12 bases in between. Germline CDR1 is SGHAT and CDR2 is FQDESV (reference sequence). The CDR3 is 14 residues long. CDR3 sequence reads: CASSLQSGITEAFF. The CDR3 coding sequence is TGTGCCAGCAGCTTACAGTCAGGGATAACTGAAGCTTTCTTT.

The rearrangement uses TRBV28 and TRBJ2-7; the match to TRBD2 covers 8 bases. Germline V lookup: CDR1 MDHEN, CDR2 SYDVKM. V was clipped by 4 bases and J by 3 bases; unmatched bases: 2. CDR3 size: 13 residues. As DNA, the CDR3 is TGTGCCAGCAGTTGGACTAGCAGCTACGAGCAGTACTTC. This gives the protein CASSWTSSYEQYF.

CDR3 protein: CASRERGSETQYF. The CDR3 nucleotides are TGTGCCAGCAGGGAGCGGGGGAGTGAGACCCAGTACTTC. This sequence joins TRBV11-3 and TRBJ2-5; 8 positions match TRBD2. Germline CDR1 reads SGHNT; CDR2 reads YENEEA. Trimming cost V 6 bases and J 5 bases; bases outside gene matches: 5. This CDR3 contains 13 residues.

V is TRBV6-5 and J is TRBJ1-2; TRBD1 might be the D (5 bases). The CDR3 contains 12 residues. Between the trimmed V and J ends, which lost 5 bases and 4 bases, there was a span of 8 bases. The germline CDR1 and CDR2 sequences are MNHEY and SVGAGI. This chain's CDR3 is CASSRQSYGYTF. In nucleotides, the CDR3 is TGTGCCAGCAGTCGACAGAGCTATGGCTACACCTTC.

The chain employs TRBV5-4 and TRBJ2-5; 8 bases match TRBD2. The ends lost 7 bases at V and 2 bases at J; junction bases unmatched: 7. From germline, CDR1 is SGHNT and CDR2 YYREEE (reference sequence). The CDR3 has 14 amino acids. The CDR3 protein is CASGGGLIQETQYF. DNA of the CDR3: TGTGCCAGCGGCGGGGGGCTGATTCAAGAGACCCAGTACTTC.

The CDR3 region is CASSPDRGHTPSGNTIYF. The CDR3 region has the DNA TGTGCCAGCAGTCCAGACAGGGGCCATACACCCTCTGGAAACACCATATATTTT. The chain carries TRBV5-4 and TRBJ1-3, with 8 bases matching TRBD1. The CDR3 consists of 18 residues. J lost 0 bases, V lost 5 bases, and 13 bases had no gene match. Germline CDR1 reads SGHNT; CDR2 reads YYREEE (reference sequence). Looking up the rest from reference TRBV5-4 and TRBJ1-3 gives the full variable domain: ETGVTQSPTHLIKTRGQQVTLRCSSQSGHNTVSWYQQALGQGPQFIFQYYREEENGRGNFPPRFSGLQFPNYSSELNVNALELDDSALYLCASSPDRGHTPSGNTIYFGEGSWLTVV.

The chain is built from TRBV7-2 and TRBJ1-4, with D uncertain. This CDR3 is built from 13 residues. Per the germline V gene, CDR1 is SGHTA and CDR2 is FQGNSA. The V and J ends lost 5 bases and 8 bases respectively, with 12 bases between them. CDR3 sequence reads: CASSPGLGEKLFF. Here the CDR3 DNA reads TGTGCCAGCAGCCCAGGCCTAGGGGAAAAACTGTTTTTT.

The chain recombines TRBV14 with TRBJ2-3; no clear D. CDR1 and CDR2 (germline): SGHDN, FVKESK. V was shortened by 0 bases and J by 2 bases, with 6 bases between the two germline ends. The CDR3 is made up of 14 amino acids. The CDR3 loop reads CASSQDHVTDTQYF. CDR3 nucleotides: TGTGCCAGCAGCCAAGATCACGTCACAGATACGCAGTATTTT.

The chain carries TRBV7-3 and TRBJ1-1, with D tentatively TRBD1 (6 bases). The CDR3 is 14 amino acids. Trimming cost V 2 bases and J 1 base, with 8 bases left between them. Germline lookup yields CDR1 SGHTA and CDR2 FQGTGA. The CDR3 sequence is CASSLDRSNTEAFF. The CDR3 bases are TGTGCCAGCAGCTTAGACAGGTCGAACACTGAAGCTTTCTTT.